Listed here are 13 T cell receptor beta chains from one sample, sequenced in a study of technical replicates of blood from a few donors. Assay used: immunoSEQ multiplex PCR; TCRdb lists only in-frame clones, some missing. Among 80,000 or so clones listed, around 95% were seen once. The sequencing sample was made of T cells isolated from PBMCs. These receptors came from a human donor in good health.

The rearrangement joins TRBV7-9 to TRBJ2-1, with D possibly being TRBD1 (6 bases). Looked up from germline, CDR1 is SEHNR and CDR2 is FQNEAQ (reference sequence). The CDR3 spans 12 residues. Here the CDR3 reads CAGHRDSNEQFF. Here the CDR3 DNA reads TGTGCGGGCCACAGGGATTCCAATGAGCAGTTCTTC. Full variable domain (missing parts from reference TRBV7-9 and TRBJ2-1): DTGVSQNPRHKITKRGQNVTFRCDPISEHNRLYWYRQTLGQGPEFLTYFQNEAQLEKSRLLSDRFSAERPKGSFSTLEIQRTEQGDSAMYLCAGHRDSNEQFFGPGTRLTVL.

This clone was seen a few times. The chain employs TRBV28 and TRBJ1-2, with 7 bases lining up with TRBD1. Germline V gene data show CDR1 as MDHEN and CDR2 as SYDVKM. V lost 3 bases to trimming and J lost 3 bases; unmatched junction nucleotides: 4. The CDR3 covers 14 residues. CDR3 in DNA: TGTGCCAGCAGTTTTTCCACAGGGGACTATGGCTACACCTTC. It yields the protein CASSFSTGDYGYTF.

This chain uses TRBV28 with TRBJ2-5; unclear D gene. The ends were cut back, 7 bases at V and 4 bases at J, with 16 bases in the middle. CDR1 and CDR2 from the germline V gene are MDHEN and SYDVKM. The CDR3 is 14 residues long. For the CDR3, the DNA is TGTGCCAGCAAAAAACTACGGTTGGGAGAGACCCAGTACTTC. It yields the protein CASKKLRLGETQYF.

The rearrangement joins TRBV5-1 to TRBJ2-5; 13 bases line up with TRBD2. The CDR3 spans 17 residues. With 4 bases clipped from V and 2 bases from J, the junction kept 8 bases outside the gene matches. The germline CDR1 and CDR2 sequences are SGHRS and YFSETQ. The CDR3 coding sequence is TGCGCCAGCAGCCCGGGGACTAGCGGGGACGTTCAAGAGACCCAGTACTTC. Its protein product is CASSPGTSGDVQETQYF.

The gene calls are TRBV11-3 and TRBJ1-2; D is ambiguous. The CDR3 is 12 amino acids. CDR1 and CDR2 (germline): SGHNT, YENEEA. V shed 0 bases and J shed 8 bases, with 7 bases lying between them. CDR3: CASSLDLEGYTF. The CDR3 DNA follows: TGTGCCAGCAGCTTAGATCTTGAGGGCTACACCTTC.

The rearrangement links TRBV28 to TRBJ2-7; tentatively, D is TRBD1 (6 bases). V was trimmed by 1 base and J by 0 bases, leaving 13 bases between them. The CDR3 has 16 amino acids. Germline values: CDR1 MDHEN, CDR2 SYDVKM. The CDR3 sequence: CASSLSPTGSSYEQYF. In DNA, the CDR3 is TGTGCCAGCAGTTTATCCCCCACAGGGAGCTCCTACGAGCAGTACTTC.

This clone was seen just once. V is TRBV19 and J is TRBJ2-5, with TRBD1 identical over 7 bases. CDR1 and CDR2 (germline): LNHDA, SQIVND (reference sequence). CDR3 length equals 15 residues. J was trimmed by 2 bases and V by 5 bases; bases with no gene match: 8. CDR3 residues: CASSVTGSGQETQYF. CDR3 nucleotide sequence: TGTGCCAGTAGTGTGACAGGGTCGGGGCAAGAGACCCAGTACTTC.

The chain uses TRBV27 and TRBJ2-7; 8 bases match TRBD1. V was pared by 6 bases and J by 3 bases, with 4 bases of the junction left unmatched. CDR1 MNHEY and CDR2 SMNVEV come from the germline V gene (reference sequence). This CDR3 is 13 amino acids long. The DNA for the CDR3 is TGTGCCAGCAGCGGAGGGACAGGCTACGAGCAGTACTTC. Translating gives CASSGGTGYEQYF.

The chain uses TRBV5-4 and TRBJ1-1; unclear D gene. V was shortened by 2 bases and J by 8 bases, with 7 bases between the two germline ends. The CDR3 has 11 residues. CDR1 is SGHNT, CDR2 YYREEE, per germline (reference sequence). This CDR3 reads CASSFGREAFF. CDR3 bases: TGTGCCAGCAGCTTTGGCAGGGAAGCTTTCTTT.

V usage is TRBV13 and J usage is TRBJ1-2; D is unresolved. Per the germline V gene, CDR1 is PRHDT and CDR2 is FYEKMQ (reference sequence). Trimming took off 2 bases at V and 4 bases at J, with 14 bases between the two ends. The CDR3 covers 15 residues. CDR3: CASSLNSPEVYGYTF. In DNA form, the CDR3 reads TGTGCCAGCAGCTTAAACTCCCCCGAGGTCTATGGCTACACCTTC.

This clone was picked up one time. The chain couples TRBV10-1 to TRBJ1-5; 12 bases are shared with TRBD1. CDR3 length equals 17 residues. CDR1 and CDR2 (germline): WNHNN, SYGVQD (reference sequence). The V gene end was trimmed by 10 bases and the J gene end by 0 bases; junction bases not matched to a gene: 10. The CDR3 spells CATVFRDRGPSNQPQHF. The CDR3 region has the DNA TGCGCCACCGTTTTCCGGGACAGGGGGCCTAGCAATCAGCCCCAGCATTTT.

The gene calls are TRBV7-6 and TRBJ2-1; D gene ambiguous. This CDR3 region has 14 residues. V shed 4 bases and J shed 3 bases, with 10 bases lying between them. Germline CDR1 reads SGHVS; CDR2 reads FNYEAQ. The chain's CDR3 is CASSSENYYNEQFF. Written as DNA, the CDR3 is TGTGCCAGCAGCTCGGAGAACTACTACAATGAGCAGTTCTTC. The full variable domain, completed using reference TRBV7-6 and TRBJ2-1, is GAGVSQSPRYKVTKRGQDVALRCDPISGHVSLYWYRQALGQGPEFLTYFNYEAQQDKSGLPNDRFSAERPEGSISTLTIQRTEQRDSAMYRCASSSENYYNEQFFGPGTRLTVL.

The rearrangement joins TRBV27 to TRBJ1-4, with D unclear. The CDR3 length is 19 residues. Germline V gene data show CDR1 as MNHEY and CDR2 as SMNVEV (reference sequence). V was trimmed by 6 bases and J by 2 bases, leaving 25 bases between them. The CDR3 DNA follows: TGTGCCAGCAGCCCTACCCCCGCTGAGAGTTTCACGACTAATGAAAAACTGTTTTTT. Encoded protein: CASSPTPAESFTTNEKLFF.